This TCR beta chain was profiled in a study of blood T cell repertoires in COVID-19. Study at large: The United States, Italy and Spain supplied acute and convalescent COVID-19 samples. The cDNA or gDNA used as material had been derived from T cells, B-cell-depleted T cells, or PBMCs.

This clone showed up many times. The CDR3 runs 15 residues. V trimming: 4 bases; J trimming: 8 bases; junction bases outside the gene matches: 7. CDR1 is SGHRS, CDR2 YFSETQ, per germline. The authors' processing: Amplification of reference gene primers provided the estimated nucleated cell counts. Only in-frame clones appear in the TCRdb table, and some are missing; sequencing was by immunoSEQ multiplex PCR. V and J calls plus clone size are reproduced from that table; the DNA served to infer D and trimming. The sample holds 250,000 or so clones, approximately 87% seen once. Sequencing was done on a sample of peripheral blood. This sequence was found in a woman between 40 and 50 years old who had recovered from COVID-19. The gene calls are TRBV5-1 and TRBJ1-6; TRBD1 agrees at 9 bases. The CDR3 DNA sequence: TGCGCCAGCAGCCCCCTGAGACAGGGGGATTCACCCCTCCACTTT. Its protein product is CASSPLRQGDSPLHF.